The present entry profiles one TCR beta chain with its context. This clone has more than one count but fewer than ten. The antigen it binds to is not known. The input lacks base qualities; no much larger clone sits a single base away. This record comes from a study of beta chain features in type 1 diabetes (dated by TCRdb to 2017 to 2018). In the study overall: Mean age, gender distribution, total cell number and subset yield were not different between patients and healthy donors. The study compared TCRB repertoires of sorted circulating CD4+ T cell subsets between recently diagnosed type 1 diabetes patients and matched healthy donors. A total of approximately 99,000,000 sorted cells were examined across all samples, and RNA yield correlated strongly with the number of cells per subset. Regulatory and stem cell-like memory subsets were isolated from only 8 patients and about eight healthy donors, whereas naive and central memory subsets came from all 30 or so donors.

Beyond this particular receptor, the publication reports: Fewer insertions and more nucleotide deletions at VDJ recombination sites were observed in patients with type 1 diabetes, implying thymic rearrangement abnormalities. Because the HLA sub-analyses included only small numbers of individuals, any influence of HLA type on TCRB rearrangement was left unresolved. Type 1 diabetes patients showed a moderate but significant shortening of TCRB CDR3 length in all four CD4+ subsets. Shorter templates might have been favored by PCR, but patient and control samples were amplified and corrected together, so both groups would have been affected equally by any skew. Because cDNA was sequenced instead of genomic DNA, highly expressing activated cells could be over-represented, though the groups showed no difference in activation or CD3 levels. Naive, central memory and regulatory TCRB repertoires appeared to be more similar among patients than among healthy donors.

Each donor gave one peripheral blood draw, roughly 0.11 L on average, collected into heparinised tubes. Using a panel that included CD45RO, CCR7, CD25, CD127, CD95 and CD27, naive, central memory, regulatory and stem cell-like memory CD4+ T cells were sorted on a BD FACSAria II. Every sorted population had a purity above 95%. PBMCs were isolated immediately by Lymphoprep density gradient centrifugation and stained directly without culture. So that batch effects would be minimized, each experiment stained and sorted samples in pairs, pairing one healthy donor with one patient. The entire amount of isolated RNA was reverse transcribed using the High Capacity cDNA Reverse Transcription Kit, so the sequenced TCRB transcripts were expressed ones. Naive, central memory and regulatory T cell samples underwent deep immunoSEQ sequencing, averaging around 3.7 million total reads per sample. After sorted cells were lysed in RLT buffer, RNA was extracted with DNase-treated RNeasy Micro or Mini kits, with the choice depending on cell number. Each cell subset was processed separately to prevent cross-contamination, with patient and healthy donor samples processed together. The immunoSEQ multiplex PCR was used to amplify TCRB sequences from cDNA, yielding 87-bp fragments that span the CDR3 region. Sequencing of the amplicons was done on the Illumina HiSeq platform. As for the authors' bioinformatics: PCR bias was computationally corrected using synthetic template baselines, reads within Hamming distance 2 were collapsed, and singletons that could not be merged were discarded. Reads were aligned against IMGT to assign V, D and J genes, CDR3 length and insertions or deletions at six rearrangement sites. Clonotype counts were normalized to sorted cell number within each subset before computing true diversity and Gini coefficients with the tcR R package. Repertoire sharing was quantified using the overlap coefficient calculated on TCRB nucleotide sequences. This immuneACCESS table, as held by TCRdb, lists in-frame sequences with V and J called but not all clones. Of the missing ones, under half trace to an unresolved V gene in checked studies; the others have no known cause. The V and J calls and clone size come from that table; D and trimming were worked out from the DNA. The sample table lists over 100,000 clones, approximately 16% of them with a count of one. Of the sample, 2% to 2.5% falls within the top ten clones.

V gives up 5 bases and J gives up 4 bases, and the segment between their germline ends measures 11 bases. CDR1 is given as MNHEY and CDR2 as SVGAGI, both from the germline V gene. There are 14 amino acids in the CDR3, from cysteine to phenylalanine inclusive. The only DNA kept is the CDR3, 42 bases in frame from the first base. This clonotype was sampled from a man aged 30 to 45 with type 1 diabetes. Here the chain combines TRBV6-5 and TRBJ1-4; the D gene identity is not certain. The sequencing sample was made of central memory CD4+ T cells from blood. CDR3 loop: CASSRRPNNEKLFF. The nucleotide sequence reads TGTGCCAGCAGTAGACGGCCTAATAATGAAAAACTGTTTTTT.